A single sample is the source of the 10 T cell receptor beta chains below, sequenced in a study of cytomegalovirus exposure and HLA in healthy donors. The study ran its PCR with 60 Vbeta and 13 Jbeta primers. Here immunoSEQ multiplex PCR was the method, and the copy in TCRdb shows in-frame clones only, minus some. This sample has 160,000 or so clones, with roughly 88% found just once. Sequences were obtained from PBMCs. All receptors come from a woman aged 18-30 years in good health and CMV-seronegative.

There are a few counts of this clone. The chain recombines TRBV10-1 with TRBJ2-1; 13 nucleotides line up with TRBD2. After removal of 3 bases from V and 5 bases from J, the junction contained 22 bases not matched to a gene. Germline V CDR1 and CDR2: WNHNN, SYGVQD (reference sequence). The CDR3 runs 22 residues. CDR3 sequence (DNA): TGCGCCAGCAGTGATCCCACCGGGACAGCGAGGACTAGCGGGGGAAATGACAATGAGCAGTTCTTC. The encoded protein is CASSDPTGTARTSGGNDNEQFF.

The V and J genes are TRBV14 and TRBJ2-7, with TRBD2 identical over 7 bases. The CDR3 sequence is 14 residues long. CDR1 is SGHDN, CDR2 FVKESK, per germline. V lost 4 bases and J lost 2; bases outside the gene matches: 5. The CDR3 region has the DNA TGTGCCAGCAGCCTTTCCGGGACTACCTACGAGCAGTACTTC. Its protein product is CASSLSGTTYEQYF.

This chain joins TRBV27 and TRBJ1-1, with TRBD1 matching over 9 bases. This CDR3 comprises 18 residues. After removal of 5 bases from V and 1 base from J, the junction contained 14 bases not matched to a gene. Germline CDR1 is MNHEY and CDR2 is SMNVEV (reference sequence). CDR3 DNA sequence: TGTGCCAGCAGTCGTGGACCAGGGACAGGGATAGGGAACACTGAAGCTTTCTTT. Its protein is CASSRGPGTGIGNTEAFF.

The chain is built from TRBV5-6 and TRBJ2-3; 8 bases are a match to TRBD2. CDR3 length: 15 amino acids. Germline V gene lookup returns CDR1 SGHDT and CDR2 YYEEEE. V was clipped by 0 bases and J by 7 bases; unmatched bases: 7. CDR3 sequence (DNA): TGTGCCAGCAGCTTGGTAGGGGCGGGGGGTAATACGCAGTATTTT. The encoded protein is CASSLVGAGGNTQYF.

The DNA of the CDR3 is TGTGCCAGCAGTTGGGCGGGAAGCTCCTACAATGAGCAGTTCTTC. Protein: CASSWAGSSYNEQFF. The J gene is TRBJ2-1, the V gene TRBV28, with D perhaps matching TRBD2 (6 bases). V was cut by 4 bases and J by 0 bases, with 10 bases left in between. The CDR3 has 15 amino acids. Germline assignment: CDR1 MDHEN and CDR2 SYDVKM.

The V and J genes are TRBV5-6 and TRBJ1-5; TRBD1 matches at 9 bases. V shed 1 base, J shed 15 bases, and the junction held 14 bases outside the gene matches. CDR1 and CDR2 (germline): SGHDT, YYEEEE. CDR3 size: 15 residues. This chain's CDR3 is CASSLMGQGPGVTHF. CDR3 bases: TGTGCCAGCAGCTTGATGGGACAGGGACCTGGTGTGACGCATTTT.

The chain carries TRBV11-2 and TRBJ1-1; 7 positions agree with TRBD1. The CDR3 has 14 amino acids. Germline CDR1 SGHAT, CDR2 FQNNGV. V lost 3 bases, J lost 1 base, and 2 bases stayed unmatched. CDR3 sequence: CASSLAGGNTEAFF. The CDR3 region has the DNA TGTGCCAGCAGCTTGGCAGGGGGGAACACTGAAGCTTTCTTT.

This chain joins TRBV6-1 and TRBJ1-2, with a weak D call TRBD1 (5 bases). The CDR3 totals 15 residues. CDR1 MNHNS and CDR2 SASEGT come from the germline V gene. The V gene lost 4 bases and the J gene lost 4 bases, with 16 bases spanning the gap. The CDR3 spells CASSVTQGTSYGYTF. The CDR3 bases are TGTGCCAGCAGTGTGACCCAGGGTACTTCCTATGGCTACACCTTC.

This clone has just one count. V usage is TRBV4-1 and J usage is TRBJ2-5, with D maybe TRBD1 (5 bases). The CDR3 sequence is 14 residues long. The V gene's germline CDR1 is MGHRA and CDR2 YSYEKL. V gave up 0 bases and J gave up 5 bases, with 10 bases separating them. This CDR3 is CASSQEVRVETQYF. For the CDR3, the DNA is TGCGCCAGCAGCCAAGAGGTCAGGGTGGAGACCCAGTACTTC.

The rearrangement links TRBV18 to TRBJ1-2, with 7 nucleotides matching TRBD1. Per the germline V gene, CDR1 is KGHSH and CDR2 is LQKENI. Trimming took 3 bases from V and 4 from J; bases not matched to a gene: 8. The CDR3 runs 15 residues. CDR3 DNA: TGTGCCAGCTCACCGACACAGGGGTCGAGCTATGGCTACACCTTC. This translates into CASSPTQGSSYGYTF.